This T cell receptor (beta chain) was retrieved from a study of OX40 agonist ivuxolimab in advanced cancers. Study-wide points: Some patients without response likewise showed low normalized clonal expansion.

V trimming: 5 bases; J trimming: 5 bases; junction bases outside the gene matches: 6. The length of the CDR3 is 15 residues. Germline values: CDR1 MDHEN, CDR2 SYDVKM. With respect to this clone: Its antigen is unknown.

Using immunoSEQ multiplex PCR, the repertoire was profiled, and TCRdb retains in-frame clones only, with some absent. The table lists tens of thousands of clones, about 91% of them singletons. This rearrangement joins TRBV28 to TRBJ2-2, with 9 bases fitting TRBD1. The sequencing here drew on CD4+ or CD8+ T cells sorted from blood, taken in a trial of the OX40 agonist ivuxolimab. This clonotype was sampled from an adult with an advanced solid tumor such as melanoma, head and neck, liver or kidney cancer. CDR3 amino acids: CASSGGQGPTGELFF. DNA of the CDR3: TGTGCCAGCAGTGGAGGACAGGGGCCAACCGGGGAGCTGTTTTTT.